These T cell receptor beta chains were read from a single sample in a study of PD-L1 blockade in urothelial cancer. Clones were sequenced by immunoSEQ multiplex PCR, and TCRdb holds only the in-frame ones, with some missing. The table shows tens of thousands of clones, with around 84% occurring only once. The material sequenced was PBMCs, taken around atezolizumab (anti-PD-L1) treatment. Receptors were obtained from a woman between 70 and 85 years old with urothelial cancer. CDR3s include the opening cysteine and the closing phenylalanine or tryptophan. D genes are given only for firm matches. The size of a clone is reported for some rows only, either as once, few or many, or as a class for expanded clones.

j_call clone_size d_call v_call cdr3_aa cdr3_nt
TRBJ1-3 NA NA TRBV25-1 CASSELGGDTIYF TGTGCCAGCAGTGAATTGGGGGGTGACACCATATATTTT
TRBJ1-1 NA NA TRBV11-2 CASSWSGGRAFF TGTGCCAGCAGCTGGTCGGGGGGCAGGGCTTTCTTT
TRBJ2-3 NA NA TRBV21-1 CASSKSGAASTDTQYF TGTGCCAGCAGCAAAAGTGGAGCGGCTAGCACAGATACGCAGTATTTT
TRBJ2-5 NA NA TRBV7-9 CASSLLLGETQYF TGTGCCAGCAGCTTACTCCTCGGGGAGACCCAGTACTTC
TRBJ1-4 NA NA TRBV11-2 CASSLALNEKLFF TGTGCCAGCAGCTTAGCTTTAAATGAAAAACTGTTTTTT
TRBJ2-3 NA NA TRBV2 CASSELVGGTDTQYF TGTGCCAGCAGTGAACTAGTAGGGGGAACAGATACGCAGTATTTT
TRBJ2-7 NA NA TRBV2 CASRTSYEQYF TGTGCCAGCCGGACTTCCTACGAGCAGTACTTC
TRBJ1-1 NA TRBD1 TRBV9 CASSVSGGLLNTEAFF TGTGCCAGCAGCGTGTCAGGGGGTCTCCTGAACACTGAAGCTTTCTTT
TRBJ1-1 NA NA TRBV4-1 CASSFVQGNTEAFF TGCGCCAGCTCATTCGTACAGGGAAACACTGAAGCTTTCTTT
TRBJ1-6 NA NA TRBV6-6 CASSKRTGTDNSPLHF TGTGCCAGCAGTAAGCGGACCGGAACCGATAATTCACCCCTCCACTTT
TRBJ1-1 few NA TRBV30 CAWSVSVEAFF TGTGCCTGGAGTGTATCAGTTGAAGCTTTCTTT
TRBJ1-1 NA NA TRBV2 CASIWATRVNTEAFF TGTGCCAGCATTTGGGCTACCAGGGTGAACACTGAAGCTTTCTTT
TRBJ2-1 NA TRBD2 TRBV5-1 CASSLGAGLVYNEQFF TGCGCCAGCAGCTTGGGGGCGGGACTAGTGTACAATGAGCAGTTCTTC
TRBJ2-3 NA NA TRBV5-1 CASSLDSTDTQYF TGCGCCAGCAGCTTGGACTCCACAGATACGCAGTATTTT
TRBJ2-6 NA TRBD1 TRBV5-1 CASSGTESGANVLTF TGCGCCAGCAGCGGGACAGAATCTGGGGCCAACGTCCTGACTTTC
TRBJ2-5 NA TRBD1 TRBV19 CASRQGETQYF TGTGCCAGTCGACAGGGTGAGACCCAGTACTTC
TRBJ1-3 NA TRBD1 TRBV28 CASSPTGGSGNTIYF TGTGCCAGCAGTCCTACAGGGGGCTCTGGAAACACCATATATTTT
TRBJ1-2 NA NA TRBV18 CASSPTTEYGYTF TGTGCCAGCTCACCGACGACAGAGTATGGCTACACCTTC
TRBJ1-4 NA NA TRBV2 CASSGAGEKLFF TGTGCCAGCAGTGGAGCGGGCGAAAAACTGTTTTTT
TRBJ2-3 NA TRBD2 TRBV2 CASSDPSGGTSTDTQYF TGTGCCAGCAGTGATCCTAGCGGGGGTACTAGCACAGATACGCAGTATTTT
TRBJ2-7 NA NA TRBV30 CAWSATGTSYEQYF TGTGCCTGGAGTGCTACAGGAACATCCTACGAGCAGTACTTC
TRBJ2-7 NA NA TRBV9 CASSVALRRGLSYEQYF TGTGCCAGCAGCGTAGCCCTTCGACGCGGCCTTTCCTACGAGCAGTACTTC
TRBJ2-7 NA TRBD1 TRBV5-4 CASSLGQGVPYEQYF TGTGCCAGCAGCTTGGGACAGGGGGTTCCCTACGAGCAGTACTTC
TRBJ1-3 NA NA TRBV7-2 CASSYTGHSGNTIYF TGTGCCAGCAGTTATACAGGCCACTCTGGAAACACCATATATTTT
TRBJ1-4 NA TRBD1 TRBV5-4 CASSLSRGPNEKLFF TGTGCCAGCAGCTTGTCGAGGGGGCCTAATGAAAAACTGTTTTTT
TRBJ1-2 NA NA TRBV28 CASSLTGHPRDYGYTF TGTGCCAGCAGTTTAACGGGACATCCCAGGGACTATGGCTACACCTTC
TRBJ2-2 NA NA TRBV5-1 CASSLPRQSLRGAGELFF TGCGCCAGCAGCTTACCCCGGCAGAGTCTTCGGGGTGCCGGGGAGCTGTTTTTT
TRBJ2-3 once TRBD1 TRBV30 CAGTGTDTQYF TGTGCCGGGACAGGCACAGATACGCAGTATTTT